One and the same sample provided the 29 T cell receptor beta chains below, sequenced in a study of stem cell transplantation in POMP-related autoinflammatory disease. Data came from immunoSEQ multiplex PCR; TCRdb stores just in-frame clones and leaves some out. The table shows about 2,800 clones, with about 91% occurring only once. Sequences were derived from CD4+ follicular helper T cells (Tfh) from PBMCs, sampled after stem cell transplantation. These receptors were obtained from a human patient with POMP-related autoinflammation and immune dysregulation (PRAID). A share of the T cells may be of graft donor origin.

This chain links TRBV4-2 with TRBJ1-2; 7 nucleotides match TRBD1. Germline V CDR1 and CDR2: LGHNA, YNFKEQ. This CDR3 spans 13 amino acids. V dropped 1 base and J dropped 6; count of bases not matched to a gene: 2. This chain's CDR3 is CASSQGQGDGYTF. The DNA for the CDR3 is TGTGCCAGCAGCCAAGGGCAGGGGGATGGCTACACCTTC.

The chain combines TRBV14 with TRBJ1-4; TRBD1 agrees at 7 bases. This CDR3 contains 19 residues. Germline CDR1 SGHDN, CDR2 FVKESK. With V trimmed by 0 bases and J by 0 bases, 10 bases remained unmatched. CDR3 in amino acids: CASSQDLRQGGATNEKLFF. As DNA, the CDR3 is TGTGCCAGCAGCCAAGATCTGCGGCAGGGGGGGGCAACTAATGAAAAACTGTTTTTT.

The chain is built from TRBV11-1 and TRBJ2-1; TRBD2 matches at 13 bases. The CDR3 contains 15 residues. The germline gives CDR1 SGHAT, CDR2 FQDESV (reference sequence). Trimming cost V 5 bases and J 8 bases; bases outside gene matches: 6. CDR3 protein: CASSPGLAGVYEQFF. In nucleotides, the CDR3 is TGTGCCAGCAGCCCCGGACTAGCGGGAGTTTATGAGCAGTTCTTC.

This chain links TRBV18 with TRBJ1-2; D might be TRBD1 (5 bases). Germline V gives CDR1 KGHSH, CDR2 LQKENI. V gave up 5 bases and J gave up 4 bases, with 17 bases separating them. The CDR3 extends over 15 amino acids. The CDR3 sequence: CASSSSNGHFYGYTF. The CDR3 DNA reads TGTGCCAGCTCATCAAGCAATGGACATTTCTATGGCTACACCTTC.

This rearrangement joins TRBV29-1 to TRBJ2-5, with 7 bases aligning to TRBD1. V lost 4 bases and J lost 3; bases outside the gene matches: 14. CDR3 length: 16 amino acids. The germline CDR1 and CDR2 sequences are SQVTM and ANQGSEA. In nucleotides, the CDR3 is TGCAGCGTTGCTTTCATCTTACAGGGGTCGGAAGAGACCCAGTACTTC. It codes for CSVAFILQGSEETQYF.

To note about this clone: One end of the junction fails to match germline, which may point to a read error. The chain joins TRBV5-4 to TRBJ2-1; 8 nucleotides match TRBD2. From germline, CDR1 is SGHNT and CDR2 YYREEE (reference sequence). The CDR3 length is 15 residues. The CDR3 region is CASSNLGLGRNGQFF. The CDR3 DNA follows: TGTGCCAGCAGCAACCTGGGACTAGGCCGTAATGGGCAGTTCTTC.

V gene TRBV19 combines with J gene TRBJ1-5, with unresolved D. Per the germline V gene, CDR1 is LNHDA and CDR2 is SQIVND (reference sequence). The CDR3 consists of 13 residues. The V end was cut by 5 bases, the J end by 6 bases, with 11 bases between. In nucleotides, the CDR3 is TGTGCCAGTAGTTACGATACGGGTCAGCCCCAGCATTTT. This encodes CASSYDTGQPQHF.

V gene TRBV7-2 combines with J gene TRBJ1-2; D perhaps matches TRBD1 (5 bases). CDR1 and CDR2 from the germline V gene are SGHTA and FQGNSA. The CDR3 has 14 residues. The germline V and J ends were trimmed by 4 bases and 8 bases, with 17 bases remaining between them. CDR3 sequence reads: CASSSYDGGGGYTF. In DNA form, the CDR3 reads TGTGCCAGCAGCTCCTACGACGGGGGAGGAGGCTACACCTTC.

The chain uses TRBV6-6 and TRBJ2-5; TRBD1 or TRBD2 may be the D gene (5 bases each). The CDR3 is 14 amino acids. Germline CDR1 and CDR2: MNHNY and SVGAGI (reference sequence). The V gene lost 2 bases and the J gene lost 4 bases, with 11 bases spanning the gap. CDR3 sequence reads: CASSYPSGRETQYF. In DNA form, the CDR3 reads TGTGCCAGCAGTTACCCGTCAGGGAGAGAGACCCAGTACTTC.

The gene calls are TRBV10-1 and TRBJ2-3; 8 bases line up with TRBD2. CDR1 WNHNN and CDR2 SYGVQD come from the germline V gene (reference sequence). J lost 4 bases, V lost 0 bases, and 9 bases had no gene match. The CDR3 is 17 residues long. CDR3 nucleotides: TGCGCCAGCAGTGAGTCCCGACTAGCGAGTGGGGCAGATACGCAGTATTTT. Translation: CASSESRLASGADTQYF.

CDR3 in amino acids: CATLLAVETQYF. The CDR3 coding sequence is TGTGCCACCCTTCTCGCCGTGGAGACCCAGTACTTC. This chain uses TRBV24-1 with TRBJ2-5, with no clear D. The V end was cut by 9 bases, the J end by 5 bases, with 12 bases between. Germline CDR1 and CDR2: KGHDR and SFDVKD. CDR3 length: 12 residues.

The chain recombines TRBV5-1 with TRBJ1-6, with 9 bases fitting TRBD1. Germline values: CDR1 SGHRS, CDR2 YFSETQ. The CDR3 consists of 16 residues. The V and J ends lost 4 bases and 4 bases, in that order; junction bases with no gene match: 6. CDR3 amino acids: CASSRDREDYNSPLHF. For the CDR3, the DNA is TGCGCCAGCAGCCGGGACAGGGAAGATTATAATTCACCCCTCCACTTT.

The chain has TRBV4-1 and TRBJ1-5; D gene uncertain. V was pared by 0 bases and J by 0 bases, with 15 bases between. Germline values: CDR1 MGHRA, CDR2 YSYEKL. This CDR3 has 18 residues. CDR3 bases: TGCGCCAGCAGCCAAGAACCTGTGGGCCGCGATAGCAATCAGCCCCAGCATTTT. It encodes CASSQEPVGRDSNQPQHF.

The chain carries TRBV6-1 and TRBJ2-5; D gene ambiguous. Deletions cut 1 base from V and 2 bases from J, with 11 bases between. There are 15 residues in the CDR3. The germline gives CDR1 MNHNS, CDR2 SASEGT. The CDR3 here is CASSEGFSSQETQYF. CDR3 DNA: TGTGCCAGCAGTGAAGGTTTTTCGTCACAAGAGACCCAGTACTTC.

The chain is built from TRBV29-1 and TRBJ2-3; D is perhaps TRBD1 or TRBD2 (5 bases each). The V gene lost 7 bases and the J gene lost 1 base, with 15 bases spanning the gap. The CDR3 is 14 amino acids. Germline V gene data show CDR1 as SQVTM and CDR2 as ANQGSEA. DNA of the CDR3: TGCAGCGCGCAGCGGAAGGGGCGCACAGATACGCAGTATTTT. It encodes CSAQRKGRTDTQYF.

This chain connects TRBV7-3 to TRBJ2-3, with a possible D match to TRBD2 (6 bases). The CDR3 is 15 residues long. The germline gives CDR1 SGHTA, CDR2 FQGTGA. The V end was cut by 1 base, the J end by 0 bases, with 8 bases between. The CDR3 is CASSLNGRSTDTQYF. CDR3 nucleotide sequence: TGTGCCAGCAGCTTAAACGGGAGAAGCACAGATACGCAGTATTTT.

This chain joins TRBV5-4 and TRBJ2-1; D unclear. Germline CDR1 reads SGHNT; CDR2 reads YYREEE (reference sequence). CDR3 length: 13 residues. The V end lost 4 bases, the J end lost 7 bases, and 12 bases lay between the germline ends. CDR3 nucleotides: TGTGCCAGCAGCCTACTCTCCGTGAATGAGCAGTTCTTC. Translating it yields CASSLLSVNEQFF.

The rearrangement uses TRBV6-5 and TRBJ2-1; unclear D gene. V dropped 6 bases and J dropped 4 bases, with 10 bases sitting between them. CDR1 MNHEY and CDR2 SVGAGI come from the germline V gene. The CDR3 runs to 13 residues. Here the CDR3 reads CASRTLTYNEQFF. CDR3 coding DNA: TGTGCCAGCAGGACCCTCACGTACAATGAGCAGTTCTTC.

CDR3 bases: TGTGCCAGCAGCCGAAACAAGGGGGGGCATAGCCAAGAGACCCAGTACTTC. Translation: CASSRNKGGHSQETQYF. V is TRBV4-2 and J is TRBJ2-5; D might be TRBD2 (7 bases). CDR3 length: 17 amino acids. Trimming cost V 4 bases and J 1 base, with 19 bases left between them. Germline CDR1 is LGHNA and CDR2 is YNFKEQ.

This clone has only one observation. This rearrangement joins TRBV5-1 to TRBJ2-2; TRBD2 is a possible D gene (5 bases). The CDR3 spans 16 residues. Germline V lookup: CDR1 SGHRS, CDR2 YFSETQ. Trimming left V 0 bases short and J 1 base short, with 10 bases between. The CDR3 DNA is TGCGCCAGCAGCTTGGCCGGGGATGTGAACACCGGGGAGCTGTTTTTT. Amino acids: CASSLAGDVNTGELFF.

The chain carries TRBV19 and TRBJ2-2; D is ambiguous. Germline V gene lookup returns CDR1 LNHDA and CDR2 SQIVND (reference sequence). V lost 4 bases and J 6 bases, leaving 15 bases between the germline ends. This CDR3 region has 15 residues. CDR3 sequence reads: CASSRLGRVSGELFF. CDR3 in DNA: TGTGCCAGTAGTAGGCTAGGTAGGGTTTCCGGGGAGCTGTTTTTT. Combining the CDR3 with reference TRBV19 and TRBJ2-2 gives the whole variable domain DGGITQSPKYLFRKEGQNVTLSCEQNLNHDAMYWYRQDPGQGLRLIYYSQIVNDFQKGDIAEGYSVSREKKESFPLTVTSAQKNPTAFYLCASSRLGRVSGELFFGEGSRLTVL.

The genes are TRBV19 and TRBJ2-2; 11 bases are shared with TRBD2. The CDR3 spans 17 residues. The V and J ends lost 5 bases and 4 bases, in that order; junction bases with no gene match: 9. Germline CDR1 and CDR2: LNHDA and SQIVND (reference sequence). The CDR3: CASSSRLAGTSTGELFF. CDR3 DNA: TGTGCCAGTAGTTCCAGACTAGCGGGAACAAGCACCGGGGAGCTGTTTTTT.

This sequence joins TRBV5-1 and TRBJ1-4, with 9 positions matching TRBD1. The germline CDR1 and CDR2 sequences are SGHRS and YFSETQ. V lost 4 bases to trimming and J lost 8 bases; unmatched junction nucleotides: 3. This CDR3 region has 13 residues. CDR3 nucleotide sequence: TGCGCCAGCAGCCTAGGACAGGGGGAAAAACTGTTTTTT. The encoded protein is CASSLGQGEKLFF.

J is TRBJ2-2 and V is TRBV18; D call uncertain. From germline, CDR1 is KGHSH and CDR2 LQKENI. With 3 bases removed from V and 2 bases from J, the gap between germline ends came to 10 bases. The CDR3 consists of 15 residues. CDR3 sequence reads: CASSPEVFNTGELFF. The CDR3, as DNA: TGTGCCAGCTCACCCGAGGTTTTTAACACCGGGGAGCTGTTTTTT.

This rearrangement joins TRBV6-5 to TRBJ1-1; 7 bases are shared with TRBD1. CDR1 is MNHEY, CDR2 SVGAGI, per germline. This CDR3 region has 14 residues. J lost 5 bases, V lost 5 bases, and 8 bases had no gene match. The CDR3 sequence is CASSTDRVRTEAFF. As DNA, the CDR3 is TGTGCCAGCAGTACAGACAGGGTGAGAACTGAAGCTTTCTTT.

The rearrangement joins TRBV19 to TRBJ2-3; D ambiguous. Deletions cut 2 bases from V and 0 bases from J, with 6 bases between. The CDR3 length is 14 residues. CDR1 and CDR2 from the germline V gene are LNHDA and SQIVND (reference sequence). The CDR3 here is CASSISGSTDTQYF. CDR3 DNA: TGTGCCAGTAGTATATCCGGGAGCACAGATACGCAGTATTTT. The entire variable domain, with the rest obtained from reference TRBV19 and TRBJ2-3, is as follows: DGGITQSPKYLFRKEGQNVTLSCEQNLNHDAMYWYRQDPGQGLRLIYYSQIVNDFQKGDIAEGYSVSREKKESFPLTVTSAQKNPTAFYLCASSISGSTDTQYFGPGTRLTVL.

V and J are TRBV6-2 or TRBV6-3 and TRBJ1-5, with unresolved D. The V end lost 2 bases, the J end lost 0 bases, and 14 bases lay between the germline ends. The CDR3 has 17 residues. Germline CDR1 MNHEY, CDR2 SVGEGT. CDR3 nucleotide sequence: TGTGCCAGCAGTTACAACTTGGGGTTTAATAGCAATCAGCCCCAGCATTTT. Translation: CASSYNLGFNSNQPQHF.

This rearrangement joins TRBV2 to TRBJ2-3, with TRBD1 matching 7 bases. Per germline, CDR1 SNHLY and CDR2 FYNNEI. Trimming at V came to 6 bases and at J to 0 bases, leaving 9 bases not matched to a gene. The CDR3 is 16 amino acids. The CDR3 coding sequence is TGTGCCAGCAGCCGACCCGGGACAGCTAGCACAGATACGCAGTATTTT. It is translated as CASSRPGTASTDTQYF.

The chain links TRBV19 to TRBJ2-7; TRBD2 is a possible D gene (5 bases). The CDR3 loop spans 13 amino acids. Germline V CDR1 and CDR2: LNHDA, SQIVND (reference sequence). Deletions cut 6 bases from V and 4 bases from J, with 13 bases between. The CDR3 loop is CASRAGPGYEQYV. The CDR3 region has the DNA TGTGCCAGTAGGGCCGGACCGGGGTACGAGCAGTACGTC.